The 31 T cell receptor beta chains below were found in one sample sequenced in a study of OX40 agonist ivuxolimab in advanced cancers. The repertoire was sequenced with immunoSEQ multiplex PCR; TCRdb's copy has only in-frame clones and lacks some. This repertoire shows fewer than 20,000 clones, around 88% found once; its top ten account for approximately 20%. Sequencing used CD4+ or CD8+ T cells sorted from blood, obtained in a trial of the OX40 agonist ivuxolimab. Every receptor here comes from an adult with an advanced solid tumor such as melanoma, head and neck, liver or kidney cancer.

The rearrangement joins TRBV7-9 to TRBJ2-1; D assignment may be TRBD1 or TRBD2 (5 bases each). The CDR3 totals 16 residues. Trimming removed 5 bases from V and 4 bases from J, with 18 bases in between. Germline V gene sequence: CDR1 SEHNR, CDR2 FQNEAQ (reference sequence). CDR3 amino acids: CASSRFSGTVYNEQFF. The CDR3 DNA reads TGTGCCAGCAGCCGATTTTCAGGGACCGTTTACAATGAGCAGTTCTTC.

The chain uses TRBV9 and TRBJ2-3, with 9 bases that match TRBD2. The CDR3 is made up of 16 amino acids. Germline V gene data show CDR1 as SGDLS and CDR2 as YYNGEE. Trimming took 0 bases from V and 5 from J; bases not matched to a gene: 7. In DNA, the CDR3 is TGTGCCAGCAGCGTAGCCGCGGGAGGGCCCCAAGATACGCAGTATTTT. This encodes CASSVAAGGPQDTQYF.

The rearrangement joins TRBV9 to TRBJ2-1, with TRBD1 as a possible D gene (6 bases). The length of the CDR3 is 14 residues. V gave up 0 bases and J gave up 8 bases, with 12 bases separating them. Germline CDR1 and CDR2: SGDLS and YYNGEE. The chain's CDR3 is CASSVAGDSHEQFF. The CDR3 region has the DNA TGTGCCAGCAGCGTAGCAGGGGATAGTCATGAGCAGTTCTTC. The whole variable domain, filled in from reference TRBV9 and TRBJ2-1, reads DSGVTQTPKHLITATGQRVTLRCSPRSGDLSVYWYQQSLDQGLQFLIQYYNGEERAKGNILERFSAQQFPDLHSELNLSSLELGDSALYFCASSVAGDSHEQFFGPGTRLTVL.

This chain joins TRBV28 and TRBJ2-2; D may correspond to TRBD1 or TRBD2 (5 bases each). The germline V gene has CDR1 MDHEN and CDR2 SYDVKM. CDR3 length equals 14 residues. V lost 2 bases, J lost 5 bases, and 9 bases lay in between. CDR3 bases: TGTGCCAGCAGTTTACTGGGGGAGACCGGGGAGCTGTTTTTT. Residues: CASSLLGETGELFF.

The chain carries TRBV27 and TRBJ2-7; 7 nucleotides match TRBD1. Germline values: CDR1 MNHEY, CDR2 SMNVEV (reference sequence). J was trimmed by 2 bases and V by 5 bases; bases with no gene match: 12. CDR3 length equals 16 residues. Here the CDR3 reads CASSPGTVRRTYEQYF. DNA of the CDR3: TGTGCCAGCAGTCCCGGGACAGTTCGACGAACCTACGAGCAGTACTTC.

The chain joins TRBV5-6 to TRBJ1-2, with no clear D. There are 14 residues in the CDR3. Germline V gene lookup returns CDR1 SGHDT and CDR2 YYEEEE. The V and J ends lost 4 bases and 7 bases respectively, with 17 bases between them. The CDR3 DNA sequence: TGTGCCAGCAGCCGTGTGGGTACTTCGAGTGGCTACACCTTC. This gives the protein CASSRVGTSSGYTF. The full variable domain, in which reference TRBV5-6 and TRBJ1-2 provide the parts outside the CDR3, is DAGVTQSPTHLIKTRGQQVTLRCSPKSGHDTVSWYQQALGQGPQFIFQYYEEEERQRGNFPDRFSGHQFPNYSSELNVNALLLGDSALYLCASSRVGTSSGYTFGSGTRLTVV.

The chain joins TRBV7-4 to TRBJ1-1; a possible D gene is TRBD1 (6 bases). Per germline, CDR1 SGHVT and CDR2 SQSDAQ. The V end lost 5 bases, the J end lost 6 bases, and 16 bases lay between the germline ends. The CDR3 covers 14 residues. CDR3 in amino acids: CASSQQGRGAEAFF. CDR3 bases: TGTGCCAGCAGCCAACAGGGAAGGGGCGCTGAAGCTTTCTTT. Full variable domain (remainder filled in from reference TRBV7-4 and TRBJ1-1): GAGVSQSPRYKVAKRGRDVALRCDSISGHVTLYWYRQTLGQGSEVLTYSQSDAQRDKSGRPSGRFSAERPERSVSTLKIQRTEQGDSAVYLCASSQQGRGAEAFFGQGTRLTVV.

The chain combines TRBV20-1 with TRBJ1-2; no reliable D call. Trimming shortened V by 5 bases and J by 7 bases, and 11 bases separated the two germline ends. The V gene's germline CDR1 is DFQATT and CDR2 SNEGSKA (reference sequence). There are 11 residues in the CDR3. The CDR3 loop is CSARAPSGYTF. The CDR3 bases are TGCAGTGCTCGGGCACCGTCTGGCTACACCTTC.

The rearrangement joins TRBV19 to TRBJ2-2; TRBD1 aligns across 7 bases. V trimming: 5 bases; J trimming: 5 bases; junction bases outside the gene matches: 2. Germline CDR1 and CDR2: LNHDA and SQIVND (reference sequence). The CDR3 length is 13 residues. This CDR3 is CASSSQGTGELFF. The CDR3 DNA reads TGTGCCAGTAGTTCACAGGGGACCGGGGAGCTGTTTTTT.

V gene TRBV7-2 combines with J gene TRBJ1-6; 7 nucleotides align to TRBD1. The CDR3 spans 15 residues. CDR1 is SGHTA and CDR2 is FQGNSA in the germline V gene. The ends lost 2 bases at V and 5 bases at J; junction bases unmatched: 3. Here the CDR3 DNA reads TGTGCCAGCAGCTTAAACAGGGGAAATAATTCACCCCTCCACTTT. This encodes CASSLNRGNNSPLHF.

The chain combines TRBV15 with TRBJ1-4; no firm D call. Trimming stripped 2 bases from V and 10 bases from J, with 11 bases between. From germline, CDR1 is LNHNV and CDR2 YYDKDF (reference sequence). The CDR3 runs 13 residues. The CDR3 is CATSRPGRVKLFF. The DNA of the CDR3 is TGTGCCACCAGCAGACCTGGGAGGGTAAAACTGTTTTTT.

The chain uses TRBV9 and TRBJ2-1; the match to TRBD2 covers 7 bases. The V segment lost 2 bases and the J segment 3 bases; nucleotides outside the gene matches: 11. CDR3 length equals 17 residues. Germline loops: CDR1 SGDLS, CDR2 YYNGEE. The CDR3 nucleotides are TGTGCCAGCAGCGTCGCCCCTTCCGGGACTATCTACAATGAGCAGTTCTTC. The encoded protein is CASSVAPSGTIYNEQFF.

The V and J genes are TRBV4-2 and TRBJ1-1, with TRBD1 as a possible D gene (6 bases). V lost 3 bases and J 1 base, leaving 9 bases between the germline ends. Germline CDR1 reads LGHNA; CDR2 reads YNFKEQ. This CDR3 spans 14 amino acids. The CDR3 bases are TGTGCCAGCAGCCAGACGACAGGGAACACTGAAGCTTTCTTT. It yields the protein CASSQTTGNTEAFF.

In DNA, the CDR3 is TGTGCCAGTACCCCCGACCCAAACACTGAAGCTTTCTTT. Translating gives CASTPDPNTEAFF. The chain joins TRBV19 to TRBJ1-1; unclear D gene. There are 13 residues in the CDR3. The V and J ends lost 7 bases and 2 bases respectively, with 11 bases between them. Germline V CDR1 and CDR2: LNHDA, SQIVND (reference sequence).

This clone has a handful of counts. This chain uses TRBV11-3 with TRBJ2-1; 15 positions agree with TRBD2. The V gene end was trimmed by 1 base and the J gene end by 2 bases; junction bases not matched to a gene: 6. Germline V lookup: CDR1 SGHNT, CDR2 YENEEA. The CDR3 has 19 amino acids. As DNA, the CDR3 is TGTGCCAGCAGCTTAGGGGGACTAGCGGGAGGAGTCACCTACAATGAGCAGTTCTTC. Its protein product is CASSLGGLAGGVTYNEQFF.

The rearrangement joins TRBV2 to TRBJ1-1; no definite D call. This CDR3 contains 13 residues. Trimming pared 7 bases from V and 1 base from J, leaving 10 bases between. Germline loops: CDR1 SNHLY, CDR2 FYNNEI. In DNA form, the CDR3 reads TGTGCCAGCACCCGAGACCCGAACACTGAAGCTTTCTTT. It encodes CASTRDPNTEAFF.

As DNA, the CDR3 is TGTGCCAGAAGCCTTGCATGGGCGGCGGATGAGCAGTTCTTC. Amino acid sequence: CARSLAWAADEQFF. The chain employs TRBV5-3 and TRBJ2-1; D call uncertain. TRBV5-3 is known as an ORF, though its function is uncertain. V gave up 4 bases and J gave up 8 bases, with 16 bases separating them. CDR3 length: 14 residues.

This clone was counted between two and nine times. The CDR3, as DNA: TGCGCCAGCAGCTTGGAAGGCTACACAGATACGCAGTATTTT. It specifies CASSLEGYTDTQYF. The genes are TRBV5-1 and TRBJ2-3; no definite D call. Germline V gene lookup returns CDR1 SGHRS and CDR2 YFSETQ. V was shortened by 0 bases and J by 2 bases, with 7 bases between the two germline ends. The CDR3 contains 14 residues.

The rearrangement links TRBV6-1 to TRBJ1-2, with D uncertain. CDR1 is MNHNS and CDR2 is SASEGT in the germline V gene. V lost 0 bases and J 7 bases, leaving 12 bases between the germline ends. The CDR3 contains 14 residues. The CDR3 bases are TGTGCCAGCAGTGAAGCACGACGGTGGGGTGGCTACACCTTC. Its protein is CASSEARRWGGYTF.

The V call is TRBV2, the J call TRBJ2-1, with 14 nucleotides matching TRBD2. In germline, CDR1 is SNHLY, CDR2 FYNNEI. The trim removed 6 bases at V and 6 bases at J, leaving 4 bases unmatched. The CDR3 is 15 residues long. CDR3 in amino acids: CASRPGLAGGNEQFF. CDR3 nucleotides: TGTGCCAGCAGACCCGGACTAGCGGGGGGCAATGAGCAGTTCTTC.

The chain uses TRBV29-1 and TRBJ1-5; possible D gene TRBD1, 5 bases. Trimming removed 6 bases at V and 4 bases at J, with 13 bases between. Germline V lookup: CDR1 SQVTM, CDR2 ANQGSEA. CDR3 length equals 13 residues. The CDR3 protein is CSVAWGWNQPQHF. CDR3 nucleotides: TGCAGCGTCGCCTGGGGGTGGAATCAGCCCCAGCATTTT.

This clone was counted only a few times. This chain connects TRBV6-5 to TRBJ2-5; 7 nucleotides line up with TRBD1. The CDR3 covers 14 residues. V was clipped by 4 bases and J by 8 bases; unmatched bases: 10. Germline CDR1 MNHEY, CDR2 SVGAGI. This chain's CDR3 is CASSFRDRRNTQYF. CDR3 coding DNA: TGTGCCAGCAGTTTTAGGGACAGAAGGAACACCCAGTACTTC.

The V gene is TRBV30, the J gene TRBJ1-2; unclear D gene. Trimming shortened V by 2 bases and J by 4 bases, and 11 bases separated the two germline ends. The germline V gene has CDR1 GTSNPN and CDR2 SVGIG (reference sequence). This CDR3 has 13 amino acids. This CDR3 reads CAWSPPGPYGYTF. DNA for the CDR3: TGTGCCTGGAGTCCACCAGGCCCCTATGGCTACACCTTC.

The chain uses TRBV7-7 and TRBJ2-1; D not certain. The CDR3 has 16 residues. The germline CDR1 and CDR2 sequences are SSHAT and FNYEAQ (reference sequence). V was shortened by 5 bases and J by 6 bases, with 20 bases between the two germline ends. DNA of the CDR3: TGTGCCAGCAGCCAAACGATTGGTGGGCCGCTCAATGAGCAGTTCTTC. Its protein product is CASSQTIGGPLNEQFF.

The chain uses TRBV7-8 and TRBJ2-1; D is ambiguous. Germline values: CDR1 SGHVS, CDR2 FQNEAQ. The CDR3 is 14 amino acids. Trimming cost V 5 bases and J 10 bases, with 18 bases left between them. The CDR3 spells CASSPKRTSAEQFF. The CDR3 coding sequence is TGTGCCAGCAGCCCTAAGAGGACCTCAGCCGAGCAGTTCTTC.

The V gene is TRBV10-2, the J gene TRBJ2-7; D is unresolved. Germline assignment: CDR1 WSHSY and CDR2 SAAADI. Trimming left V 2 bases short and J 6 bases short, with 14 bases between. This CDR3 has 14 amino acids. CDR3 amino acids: CASSEQPHSREQYF. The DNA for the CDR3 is TGCGCCAGCAGTGAGCAACCCCACTCCCGCGAGCAGTACTTC.

CDR3 amino acids: CASSSGQAGTGELFF. CDR3 coding DNA: TGTGCCAGCAGCTCCGGACAGGCGGGCACCGGGGAGCTGTTTTTT. The chain recombines TRBV7-3 with TRBJ2-2, with TRBD1 matching over 7 bases. Germline trimming cut 4 bases from V and 4 bases from J; bases unmatched to any gene: 6. CDR3 size: 15 residues. Per germline, CDR1 SGHTA and CDR2 FQGTGA.

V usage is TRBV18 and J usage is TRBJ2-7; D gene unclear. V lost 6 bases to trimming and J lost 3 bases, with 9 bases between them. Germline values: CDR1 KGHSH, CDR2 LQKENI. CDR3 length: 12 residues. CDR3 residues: CASSHGNYEQYF. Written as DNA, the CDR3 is TGTGCCAGCTCCCACGGAAACTACGAGCAGTACTTC.

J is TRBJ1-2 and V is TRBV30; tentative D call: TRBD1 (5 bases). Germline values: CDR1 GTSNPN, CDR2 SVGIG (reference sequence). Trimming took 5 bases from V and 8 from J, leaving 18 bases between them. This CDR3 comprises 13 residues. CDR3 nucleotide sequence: TGTGCCTGGGGGGCCCCGGCAGGGAGAGGCTACACCTTC. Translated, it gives CAWGAPAGRGYTF.

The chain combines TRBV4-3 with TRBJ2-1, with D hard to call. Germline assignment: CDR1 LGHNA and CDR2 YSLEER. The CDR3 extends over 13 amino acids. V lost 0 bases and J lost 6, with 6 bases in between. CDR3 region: CASSQDKGNEQFF. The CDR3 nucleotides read TGCGCCAGCAGCCAAGATAAGGGCAATGAGCAGTTCTTC.

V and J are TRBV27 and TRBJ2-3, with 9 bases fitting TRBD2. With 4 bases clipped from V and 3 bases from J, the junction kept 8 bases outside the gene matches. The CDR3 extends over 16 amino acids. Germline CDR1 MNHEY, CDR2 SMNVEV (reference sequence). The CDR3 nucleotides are TGTGCCAGCAGTTCCCCGCTAGCGGGACTTACAGATACGCAGTATTTT. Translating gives CASSSPLAGLTDTQYF.